Listed below are T cell receptor beta chains from one sample, sequenced in a study of blood T cell repertoires in COVID-19. Clones were read by immunoSEQ multiplex PCR, and TCRdb kept only the in-frame ones, dropping some. Here the sample spans 250,000 to 300,000 clones, approximately 92% being singletons. The source material was PBMCs or T cells enriched from blood (not recorded which). Receptors originate from a woman in her twenties or thirties who had recovered from COVID-19. The CDR3 runs from the conserved cysteine through the conserved F or W.

len: 11; v_gene: TRBV19; j_gene: TRBJ2-2; CDR3aa: CASIAGGELFF
len: 16; v_gene: TRBV24-1; j_gene: TRBJ1-2; CDR3aa: CATSDSLAGNPYGYTF
len: 11; v_gene: TRBV12-3/TRBV12-4; j_gene: TRBJ1-6; CDR3aa: CASSSDSPLHF
len: 16; v_gene: TRBV19; j_gene: TRBJ1-5; CDR3aa: CASNPQGPYSNQPQHF
len: 16; v_gene: TRBV4-3; j_gene: TRBJ1-1; CDR3aa: CASSQDAGQGNTEAFF
len: 16; v_gene: TRBV10-3; j_gene: TRBJ2-2; CDR3aa: CAISDRTGGSGGELFF
len: 12; v_gene: TRBV28; j_gene: TRBJ2-7; CDR3aa: CASSIDSYEQYF
len: 17; v_gene: TRBV28; j_gene: TRBJ1-1; CDR3aa: CASSPRGRSPMNTEAFF
len: 14; v_gene: TRBV19; j_gene: TRBJ2-6; CDR3aa: CASSTGTGANVLTF
len: 15; v_gene: TRBV5-1; j_gene: TRBJ1-2; CDR3aa: CASSLRDRVNYGYTF
len: 15; v_gene: TRBV7-6; j_gene: TRBJ2-3; CDR3aa: CASSLMAGTTDTQYF
len: 15; v_gene: TRBV7-2; j_gene: TRBJ2-3; CDR3aa: CASSLGGQGADTQYF
len: 16; v_gene: TRBV5-6; j_gene: TRBJ1-2; CDR3aa: CASSSDRGNTNYGYTF
len: 15; v_gene: TRBV6-5; j_gene: TRBJ2-7; CDR3aa: CASSPVAGPAYEQYF
len: 13; v_gene: TRBV19; j_gene: TRBJ2-7; CDR3aa: CASSYAVSYEQYF
len: 15; v_gene: TRBV5-4; j_gene: TRBJ1-1; CDR3aa: CASSLVRRPNTEAFF
len: 15; v_gene: TRBV24-1; j_gene: TRBJ2-7; CDR3aa: CATSDPDRGRYEQYF
len: 14; v_gene: TRBV19; j_gene: TRBJ2-7; CDR3aa: CASSTTGFPYEQYF
len: 13; v_gene: TRBV3-1/TRBV3-2; j_gene: TRBJ2-1; CDR3aa: CASSGQGPNEQFF
len: 14; v_gene: TRBV10-3; j_gene: TRBJ1-6; CDR3aa: CAISGQGHNSPLHF
len: 16; v_gene: TRBV7-3; j_gene: TRBJ2-1; CDR3aa: CASSQNSGSGGNEQFF
len: 13; v_gene: TRBV5-6; j_gene: TRBJ2-1; CDR3aa: CASFRTGRGEQFF
len: 13; v_gene: TRBV12-3/TRBV12-4; j_gene: TRBJ1-2; CDR3aa: CASSFQGRNGYTF
len: 13; v_gene: TRBV29-1; j_gene: TRBJ1-5; CDR3aa: CSALTDQGQPQHF
len: 13; v_gene: TRBV4-1; j_gene: TRBJ2-3; CDR3aa: CASSQEVFDTQYF
len: 18; v_gene: TRBV7-2; j_gene: TRBJ1-3; CDR3aa: CASSFWPTHSGPGNTIYF
len: 13; v_gene: TRBV20-1; j_gene: TRBJ1-1; CDR3aa: CSASSGRATEAFF
len: 16; v_gene: TRBV7-2; j_gene: TRBJ2-1; CDR3aa: CASSISVAGSYNEQFF
len: 16; v_gene: TRBV11-2; j_gene: TRBJ2-7; CDR3aa: CASSLAGSAGSYEQYF
len: 13; v_gene: TRBV18; j_gene: TRBJ1-1; CDR3aa: CASSTDMNTEAFF
len: 15; v_gene: TRBV18; j_gene: TRBJ1-2; CDR3aa: CASSPFDRGQNGYTF
len: 14; v_gene: TRBV5-6; j_gene: TRBJ1-1; CDR3aa: CASSLPGDNTEAFF
len: 16; v_gene: TRBV4-2; j_gene: TRBJ2-7; CDR3aa: CASSPGLVLQQAEQYF
len: 14; v_gene: TRBV6-5; j_gene: TRBJ1-6; CDR3aa: CASKPQGVNSPLHF
len: 14; v_gene: TRBV19; j_gene: TRBJ1-4; CDR3aa: CASSSQGLNEKLFF
len: 16; v_gene: TRBV5-1; j_gene: TRBJ2-1; CDR3aa: CASSWGQGGGGNEQFF
len: 15; v_gene: TRBV14; j_gene: TRBJ2-5; CDR3aa: CASSQMSQVQETQYF
len: 12; v_gene: TRBV30; j_gene: TRBJ1-1; CDR3aa: CAWSERITEAFF
len: 15; v_gene: TRBV7-2; j_gene: TRBJ2-7; CDR3aa: CASSFPTSGTREQYF
len: 14; v_gene: TRBV11-2; j_gene: TRBJ1-2; CDR3aa: CASSTGQGNYGYTF
len: 11; v_gene: TRBV5-5; j_gene: TRBJ2-1; CDR3aa: CASRTYNEQFF
len: 15; v_gene: TRBV7-3; j_gene: TRBJ2-1; CDR3aa: CASSPDLNSRAEQFF
len: 15; v_gene: TRBV5-4; j_gene: TRBJ2-1; CDR3aa: CASSSTSGGGNEQFF
len: 16; v_gene: TRBV5-1; j_gene: TRBJ2-1; CDR3aa: CASSLDGTTDYNEQFF
len: 16; v_gene: TRBV28; j_gene: TRBJ1-5; CDR3aa: CASSSLDRGPNQPQHF
len: 16; v_gene: TRBV18; j_gene: TRBJ2-2; CDR3aa: CASSPPGGHRAGELFF
len: 14; v_gene: TRBV18; j_gene: TRBJ2-5; CDR3aa: CASSPATHQETQYF
len: 14; v_gene: TRBV7-8; j_gene: TRBJ2-3; CDR3aa: CASSFLRFTDTQYF
len: 14; v_gene: TRBV5-1; j_gene: TRBJ2-6; CDR3aa: CASSPDTGANVLTF
len: 15; v_gene: TRBV2; j_gene: TRBJ2-7; CDR3aa: CATIPRGRENYEQYF
len: 15; v_gene: TRBV28; j_gene: TRBJ2-1; CDR3aa: CASKIRRTPYNEQFF
len: 20; v_gene: TRBV6-2/TRBV6-3; j_gene: TRBJ2-4; CDR3aa: CASSPSHRGGQLVTKNIQYF
len: 15; v_gene: TRBV6-5; j_gene: TRBJ1-4; CDR3aa: CASSYSLQANEKLFF
len: 15; v_gene: TRBV27; j_gene: TRBJ2-7; CDR3aa: CASSLSGGGVYEQYF
len: 15; v_gene: TRBV5-6; j_gene: TRBJ2-7; CDR3aa: CASSLVGTGPHEQYF
len: 15; v_gene: TRBV28; j_gene: TRBJ2-7; CDR3aa: CASSTGQARSYEQYF
len: 14; v_gene: TRBV29-1; j_gene: TRBJ2-3; CDR3aa: CSDLAGGSTDTQYF
len: 13; v_gene: TRBV2; j_gene: TRBJ1-6; CDR3aa: CATVGQRDSPLHF